This entry concerns a single T cell receptor (beta chain). The sample comes from a study of T cells in tuberculosis. Study-wide context: IGRA-negative adolescents, IGRA-positive adolescents with latent tuberculosis and adults with active tuberculosis formed this South African cohort.

Germline-derived CDR1 and CDR2 are SGHAT and FQNNGV. The J segment lost 1 base and the V segment lost 1 base, leaving 3 bases of the junction unmatched. CDR3 length: 17 residues. Measured with immunoSEQ multiplex PCR; TCRdb has only the in-frame clones, and not every one. Among fewer than 45,000 clones listed, 90% to 95% were seen once. At study entry, adolescents had tuberculin skin tests and IGRA screening. Each clinical donor contributed on average approximately 100,000 T cells from unsorted cryopreserved PBMC. The sample consisted of PBMCs. This clonotype was obtained from a donor aged 10-35 years with latent tuberculosis or without tuberculosis infection. V gene TRBV11-2 combines with J gene TRBJ2-1, with 11 bases fitting TRBD1. The DNA of the CDR3 is TGTGCCAGCAGCTTAGTGGGGACAGGGGGGTCCTACAATGAGCAGTTCTTC. Encoded protein: CASSLVGTGGSYNEQFF.